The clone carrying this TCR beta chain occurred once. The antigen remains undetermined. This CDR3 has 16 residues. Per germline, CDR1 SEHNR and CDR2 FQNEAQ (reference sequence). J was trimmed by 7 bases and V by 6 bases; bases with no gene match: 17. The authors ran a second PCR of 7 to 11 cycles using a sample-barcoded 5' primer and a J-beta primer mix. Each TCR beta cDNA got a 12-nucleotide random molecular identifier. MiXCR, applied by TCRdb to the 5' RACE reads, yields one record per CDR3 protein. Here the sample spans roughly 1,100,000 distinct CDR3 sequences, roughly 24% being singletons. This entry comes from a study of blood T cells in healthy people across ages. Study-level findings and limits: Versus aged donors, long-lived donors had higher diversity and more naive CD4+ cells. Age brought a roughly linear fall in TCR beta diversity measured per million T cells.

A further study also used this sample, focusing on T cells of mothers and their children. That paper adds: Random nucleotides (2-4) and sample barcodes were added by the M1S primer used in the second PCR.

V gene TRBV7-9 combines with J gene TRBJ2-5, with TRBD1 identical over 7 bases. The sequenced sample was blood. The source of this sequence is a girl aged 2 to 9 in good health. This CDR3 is CASRDRDPLSRGTQYF. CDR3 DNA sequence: TGTGCCAGCAGAGACAGGGACCCGTTATCCCGCGGGACCCAGTACTTC.